The 16 T cell receptor beta chains in this list originate from one sample, sequenced in a study of blood T cell repertoires in COVID-19 (TCRdb year 2020). Libraries were prepared through the immunoSEQ multiplex PCR assay. TCRdb obtained this table from immuneACCESS and retained in-frame rearrangements with V and J assigned. These tables miss some clones; where compared with another copy, unresolved V genes account for less than half of the shortfall, and the remainder is unexplained. The sample yields fewer than 400,000 clones; more than 85% were counted once. The ten largest clonotypes hold less than 4% of the sample. The sequenced material came from PBMCs or T cells enriched from blood (not recorded which). Every receptor here comes from a woman aged 25 to 45 who had been exposed to COVID-19.

V usage is TRBV5-1 and J usage is TRBJ1-3; weak D call: TRBD1 (6 bases). Germline CDR1 is SGHRS and CDR2 is YFSETQ. The germline V and J ends were trimmed by 3 bases and 4 bases, with 14 bases remaining between them. The CDR3 has 15 residues. This CDR3 reads CASSSTGITGNTIYF. The CDR3 DNA sequence: TGCGCCAGCAGCTCAACAGGGATAACCGGAAACACCATATATTTT.

The CDR3 DNA reads as TGTGCCATCAGCCAAACTAGCGGGGGGGACCCGCGGAATGAGCAGTTCTTC. This codes for CAISQTSGGDPRNEQFF. This chain uses TRBV10-3 with TRBJ2-1; 13 bases fit TRBD2. Trimming cost V 6 bases and J 7 bases; bases outside gene matches: 12. The CDR3 is 17 amino acids. Germline V gene lookup returns CDR1 ENHRY and CDR2 SYGVKD.

V and J are TRBV4-1 and TRBJ1-4; D is uncertain. The germline V gene has CDR1 MGHRA and CDR2 YSYEKL. The CDR3 extends over 15 amino acids. Trimming cost V 4 bases and J 0 bases, with 9 bases left between them. In nucleotides, the CDR3 is TGCGCCAGCAGCCGATACAGAGCAACTAATGAAAAACTGTTTTTT. Translated, it gives CASSRYRATNEKLFF.

This clone was seen at least ten times. This chain connects TRBV5-1 to TRBJ2-2, with TRBD2 as a possible D gene (6 bases). Germline V gene data show CDR1 as SGHRS and CDR2 as YFSETQ. The V end lost 4 bases, the J end lost 4 bases, and 17 bases lay between the germline ends. This CDR3 region has 16 residues. CDR3 in amino acids: CASSTRPGDSTGELFF. Written as DNA, the CDR3 is TGCGCCAGCAGCACCCGACCGGGGGATAGCACCGGGGAGCTGTTTTTT.

This chain joins TRBV5-1 and TRBJ2-5; 8 nucleotides agree with TRBD2. The CDR3 sequence is 16 residues long. CDR1 is SGHRS and CDR2 is YFSETQ in the germline V gene. V was clipped by 0 bases and J by 4 bases; unmatched bases: 8. CDR3 residues: CASSLATTSVGETQYF. The CDR3 DNA sequence: TGCGCCAGCAGCTTGGCCACGACTAGCGTAGGAGAGACCCAGTACTTC. The variable domain in full, completed from reference TRBV5-1 and TRBJ2-5, reads KAGVTQTPRYLIKTRGQQVTLSCSPISGHRSVSWYQQTPGQGLQFLFEYFSETQRNKGNFPGRFSGRQFSNSRSEMNVSTLELGDSALYLCASSLATTSVGETQYFGPGTRLLVL.

The J gene is TRBJ2-1, the V gene TRBV19; D gene unclear. Germline CDR1 LNHDA, CDR2 SQIVND (reference sequence). The CDR3 is 14 amino acids. Trimming removed 0 bases from V and 4 bases from J, with 7 bases in between. In DNA form, the CDR3 reads TGTGCCAGTAGTATAGACACCGAGTACAATGAGCAGTTCTTC. Amino acids: CASSIDTEYNEQFF.

The J gene is TRBJ2-3, the V gene TRBV5-1; 7 nucleotides align to TRBD1. CDR1 and CDR2 from the germline V gene are SGHRS and YFSETQ. CDR3 length: 15 residues. The V gene end was trimmed by 3 bases and the J gene end by 4 bases; junction bases not matched to a gene: 8. The CDR3 spells CASSSARGPSDTQYF. CDR3 nucleotide sequence: TGCGCCAGCAGCTCAGCGAGGGGGCCCTCAGATACGCAGTATTTT.

The chain recombines TRBV15 with TRBJ2-3; weak D call: TRBD1 (5 bases). CDR3 length: 16 residues. The V gene's germline CDR1 is LNHNV and CDR2 YYDKDF (reference sequence). V was shortened by 1 base and J by 5 bases, with 16 bases between the two germline ends. CDR3 sequence (DNA): TGTGCCACCAGCAGAGGATGGAAGGGGCTCCAAGATACGCAGTATTTT. This sequence encodes CATSRGWKGLQDTQYF. The variable domain in full, completed from reference TRBV15 and TRBJ2-3, reads DAMVIQNPRYQVTQFGKPVTLSCSQTLNHNVMYWYQQKSSQAPKLLFHYYDKDFNNEADTPDNFQSRRPNTSFCFLDIRSPGLGDTAMYLCATSRGWKGLQDTQYFGPGTRLTVL.

The V gene is TRBV6-2 or TRBV6-3, the J gene TRBJ1-2, with TRBD1 matching 11 bases. The germline CDR1 and CDR2 sequences are MNHEY and SVGEGT. There are 13 residues in the CDR3. After removal of 4 bases from V and 8 bases from J, the junction contained 3 bases not matched to a gene. For the CDR3, the DNA is TGTGCCAGCAGTTGGGACAGGGGGTTCGGCTACACCTTC. This translates into CASSWDRGFGYTF.

The chain recombines TRBV5-1 with TRBJ1-1; unclear D gene. The CDR3 has 15 amino acids. CDR1 is SGHRS and CDR2 is YFSETQ in the germline V gene. V was shortened by 0 bases and J by 1 base, with 10 bases between the two germline ends. CDR3 coding DNA: TGCGCCAGCAGCTTGGTAGAAGGGAGGAACACTGAAGCTTTCTTT. Translating gives CASSLVEGRNTEAFF. Variable domain in full (rest from reference TRBV5-1 and TRBJ1-1): KAGVTQTPRYLIKTRGQQVTLSCSPISGHRSVSWYQQTPGQGLQFLFEYFSETQRNKGNFPGRFSGRQFSNSRSEMNVSTLELGDSALYLCASSLVEGRNTEAFFGQGTRLTVV.

The rearrangement joins TRBV7-8 to TRBJ2-2; 12 bases are a match to TRBD1. Germline V gene lookup returns CDR1 SGHVS and CDR2 FQNEAQ. Losses at the gene ends were 5 bases for V and 7 bases for J; bases not matched to a gene: 8. This CDR3 has 16 residues. CDR3 protein: CASSLRDRGLDGELFF. DNA for the CDR3: TGTGCCAGCAGCCTCCGGGACAGGGGGCTGGACGGGGAGCTGTTTTTT.

The chain employs TRBV4-1 and TRBJ1-2; TRBD1 might be the D (6 bases). From germline, CDR1 is MGHRA and CDR2 YSYEKL. V lost 5 bases, J lost 2 bases, and 12 bases lay in between. CDR3 length: 14 residues. DNA for the CDR3: TGCGCCAGCAGCAACAGGGCGGAAAACTATGGCTACACCTTC. Protein sequence: CASSNRAENYGYTF.

This clone has just one count. The J gene is TRBJ1-2, the V gene TRBV4-1, with D unclear. Germline CDR1 MGHRA, CDR2 YSYEKL. Trimming left V 3 bases short and J 2 bases short, with 10 bases between. This CDR3 comprises 14 residues. This CDR3 is CASSQGIRNYGYTF. CDR3 in DNA: TGCGCCAGCAGCCAGGGCATCCGGAACTATGGCTACACCTTC.

The rearrangement joins TRBV2 to TRBJ1-2; D possibly corresponds to TRBD1 (5 bases). V lost 5 bases and J 4 bases, leaving 17 bases between the germline ends. This CDR3 has 15 residues. The germline V gene has CDR1 SNHLY and CDR2 FYNNEI. The CDR3 here is CASSPESGLVYGYTF. As DNA, the CDR3 is TGTGCCAGCAGTCCGGAGTCAGGGCTAGTCTATGGCTACACCTTC.

The genes are TRBV5-1 and TRBJ2-1, with D possibly matching TRBD2 (6 bases). Germline V gene lookup returns CDR1 SGHRS and CDR2 YFSETQ. The CDR3 length is 13 residues. V was clipped by 5 bases and J by 5 bases, with 11 bases between them. The CDR3 here is CASRAPGDNEQFF. The CDR3 coding sequence is TGCGCCAGCAGGGCGCCGGGAGACAATGAGCAGTTCTTC. The whole variable domain, filled in from reference TRBV5-1 and TRBJ2-1, reads KAGVTQTPRYLIKTRGQQVTLSCSPISGHRSVSWYQQTPGQGLQFLFEYFSETQRNKGNFPGRFSGRQFSNSRSEMNVSTLELGDSALYLCASRAPGDNEQFFGPGTRLTVL.

The J gene is TRBJ1-2, the V gene TRBV7-6, with 8 bases lining up with TRBD1. The CDR3 sequence is 16 residues long. V trimming: 6 bases; J trimming: 4 bases; junction bases outside the gene matches: 13. CDR1 is SGHVS, CDR2 FNYEAQ, per germline. CDR3 residues: CASSYLDRDLFYGYTF. CDR3 DNA sequence: TGTGCCAGCAGTTATCTGGACAGGGACCTTTTCTATGGCTACACCTTC.